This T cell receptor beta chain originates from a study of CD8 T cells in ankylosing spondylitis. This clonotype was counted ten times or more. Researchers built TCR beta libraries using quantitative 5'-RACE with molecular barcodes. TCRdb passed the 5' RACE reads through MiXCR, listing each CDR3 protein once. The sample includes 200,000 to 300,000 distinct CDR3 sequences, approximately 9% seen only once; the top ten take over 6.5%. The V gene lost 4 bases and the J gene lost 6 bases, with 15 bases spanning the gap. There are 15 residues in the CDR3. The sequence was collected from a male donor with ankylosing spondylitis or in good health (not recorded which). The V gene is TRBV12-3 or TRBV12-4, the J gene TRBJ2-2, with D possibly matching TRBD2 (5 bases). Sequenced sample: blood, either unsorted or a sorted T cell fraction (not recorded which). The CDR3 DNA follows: TGTGCCAGCAGTTCCCCTGGAGGATGGGCCGGGGAGCTGTTTTTT. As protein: CASSSPGGWAGELFF.